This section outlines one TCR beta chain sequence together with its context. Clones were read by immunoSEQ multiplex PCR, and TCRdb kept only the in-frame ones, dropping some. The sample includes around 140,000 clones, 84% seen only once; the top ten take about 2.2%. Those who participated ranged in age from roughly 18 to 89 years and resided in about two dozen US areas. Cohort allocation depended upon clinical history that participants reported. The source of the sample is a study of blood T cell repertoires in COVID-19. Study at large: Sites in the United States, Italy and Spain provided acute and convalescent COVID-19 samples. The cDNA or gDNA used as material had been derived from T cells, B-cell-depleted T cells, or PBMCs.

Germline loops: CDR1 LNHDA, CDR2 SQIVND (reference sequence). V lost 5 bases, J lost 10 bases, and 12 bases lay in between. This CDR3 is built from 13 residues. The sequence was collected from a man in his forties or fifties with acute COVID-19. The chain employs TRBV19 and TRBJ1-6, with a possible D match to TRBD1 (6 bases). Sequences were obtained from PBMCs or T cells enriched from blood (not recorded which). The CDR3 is CASSGTRGSPLHF. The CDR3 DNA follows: TGTGCCAGTAGTGGTACCAGGGGCTCACCCCTCCACTTT.